These T cell receptor beta chains were read from a single sample in a study of type 1 regulatory T cells. These TCRs' antigens remain unknown. Via MiXCR, TCRdb re-called the reads, giving one row per CDR3 protein. Among 20,000 to 30,000 distinct CDR3 sequences listed, roughly 72% were seen once. The sample taken for sequencing was cultured T cells, either the whole culture or a sorted T cell fraction (not recorded which). These receptors were taken from a human donor in good health. CDR3s include the opening cysteine and the closing phenylalanine or tryptophan. Fields, in order: J gene, D gene, V gene, clone size, CDR3 DNA, CDR3 protein. A D gene is named only where the DNA matches it firmly. Clone sizes are given selectively: once, few, many, or a class where the clone is expanded.

j_call: TRBJ2-5
d_call: TRBD1
v_call: TRBV5-1
clone_size: .
cdr3_nt: TGCGCCAGCAGCCGGACAGGGCGGGTCGGCGGGGAGACCCAGTACTTC
cdr3_aa: CASSRTGRVGGETQYF

j_call: TRBJ2-5
d_call: TRBD2
v_call: TRBV28
clone_size: .
cdr3_nt: TGTGCCAGCAGTCCGTTTAGCGGGGGCCAAGAGACCCAGTACTTC
cdr3_aa: CASSPFSGGQETQYF

j_call: TRBJ2-7
d_call: .
v_call: TRBV20-1
clone_size: .
cdr3_nt: TGCAGTGCTACCGACATACTAGCTTACGAGCAGTACTTC
cdr3_aa: CSATDILAYEQYF

j_call: TRBJ2-5
d_call: .
v_call: TRBV7-2
clone_size: .
cdr3_nt: TGTGCCAGCAGCTTAGTAGGGGGGGGAGCGCTCCAAGAGACCCAGTACTTC
cdr3_aa: CASSLVGGGALQETQYF

j_call: TRBJ2-5
d_call: .
v_call: TRBV7-9
clone_size: .
cdr3_nt: TGTGCCAGCAGCACTCGGGGGGCACCTGGAGAGACCCAGTACTTC
cdr3_aa: CASSTRGAPGETQYF

j_call: TRBJ2-1
d_call: .
v_call: TRBV5-1
clone_size: .
cdr3_nt: TGCGCCAGCAGCTTGGCCTTTGGGGACTACAATGAGCAGTTCTTC
cdr3_aa: CASSLAFGDYNEQFF

j_call: TRBJ2-3
d_call: .
v_call: TRBV20-1
clone_size: .
cdr3_nt: TGCAGTGCTAGGGGGGGTGTCAGCACAGATACGCAGTATTTT
cdr3_aa: CSARGGVSTDTQYF

j_call: TRBJ2-7
d_call: TRBD1
v_call: TRBV6-5
clone_size: .
cdr3_nt: TGTGCCAGCAGTCCGGGACAGGGGATCTACGAGCAGTACTTC
cdr3_aa: CASSPGQGIYEQYF

j_call: TRBJ2-2
d_call: .
v_call: TRBV7-3
clone_size: .
cdr3_nt: TGTGCCAGCAGCTTAACTGCGGGCCTAGAGAGCACCGGGGAGCTGTTTTTT
cdr3_aa: CASSLTAGLESTGELFF

j_call: TRBJ2-3
d_call: .
v_call: TRBV30
clone_size: .
cdr3_nt: TGTGCCTGGAGACTGAACACAGATACGCAGTATTTT
cdr3_aa: CAWRLNTDTQYF

j_call: TRBJ2-1
d_call: .
v_call: TRBV7-9
clone_size: .
cdr3_nt: TGTGCCAGCAGCTTTTCAGGGTATGAGCAGTTCTTC
cdr3_aa: CASSFSGYEQFF

j_call: TRBJ2-5
d_call: TRBD2
v_call: TRBV20-1
clone_size: .
cdr3_nt: TGCAGTGCTAGAAGCCACACGGGGGGAGAGACCCAGTACTTC
cdr3_aa: CSARSHTGGETQYF

j_call: TRBJ1-2
d_call: TRBD1
v_call: TRBV29-1
clone_size: few
cdr3_nt: TGCAGCGTTGCCACGGGACAGTTTAACTATGGCTACACCTTC
cdr3_aa: CSVATGQFNYGYTF

j_call: TRBJ2-1
d_call: .
v_call: TRBV9
clone_size: .
cdr3_nt: TGTGCCAGCAGCGCCCACATCGGGGCAGGAAATGAGCAGTTCTTC
cdr3_aa: CASSAHIGAGNEQFF

j_call: TRBJ2-3
d_call: TRBD2
v_call: TRBV28
clone_size: once
cdr3_nt: TGTGCCAGCATCGCTAGCGGGGGGCGAACAGATACGCAGTATTTT
cdr3_aa: CASIASGGRTDTQYF

j_call: TRBJ2-5
d_call: .
v_call: TRBV7-2
clone_size: .
cdr3_nt: TGTGCCAGCAGCCTCCGGGGGTCCGGGGGAGAGACCCAGTACTTC
cdr3_aa: CASSLRGSGGETQYF

j_call: TRBJ2-7
d_call: .
v_call: TRBV7-2
clone_size: .
cdr3_nt: TGTGCCAGCAGCTTAATGCAGAACTCCTACGAGCAGTACTTC
cdr3_aa: CASSLMQNSYEQYF

j_call: TRBJ2-7
d_call: TRBD2
v_call: TRBV12-3/TRBV12-4
clone_size: once
cdr3_nt: TGTGCCAGCAGTCCTAGAGAGACTAGCGGGGACGAGCAGTACTTC
cdr3_aa: CASSPRETSGDEQYF

j_call: TRBJ1-6
d_call: TRBD1
v_call: TRBV7-9
clone_size: .
cdr3_nt: TGTGCCAGCTCCCCCGGGACAGGGTTCCACTTT
cdr3_aa: CASSPGTGFHF

j_call: TRBJ2-3
d_call: TRBD1
v_call: TRBV5-1
clone_size: .
cdr3_nt: TGCGCCAGCAGCTTGTCAGACAGGGCGGGAGATACGCAGTATTTT
cdr3_aa: CASSLSDRAGDTQYF

j_call: TRBJ2-5
d_call: TRBD2
v_call: TRBV7-2
clone_size: few
cdr3_nt: TGTGCCAGCAGTCGCGGGGGGGCCGGTGAGACCCAGTACTTC
cdr3_aa: CASSRGGAGETQYF

j_call: TRBJ1-2
d_call: TRBD1
v_call: TRBV11-2
clone_size: .
cdr3_nt: TGTGCCAGCAGCTGGACAGGGAACTATGGCTACACCTTC
cdr3_aa: CASSWTGNYGYTF